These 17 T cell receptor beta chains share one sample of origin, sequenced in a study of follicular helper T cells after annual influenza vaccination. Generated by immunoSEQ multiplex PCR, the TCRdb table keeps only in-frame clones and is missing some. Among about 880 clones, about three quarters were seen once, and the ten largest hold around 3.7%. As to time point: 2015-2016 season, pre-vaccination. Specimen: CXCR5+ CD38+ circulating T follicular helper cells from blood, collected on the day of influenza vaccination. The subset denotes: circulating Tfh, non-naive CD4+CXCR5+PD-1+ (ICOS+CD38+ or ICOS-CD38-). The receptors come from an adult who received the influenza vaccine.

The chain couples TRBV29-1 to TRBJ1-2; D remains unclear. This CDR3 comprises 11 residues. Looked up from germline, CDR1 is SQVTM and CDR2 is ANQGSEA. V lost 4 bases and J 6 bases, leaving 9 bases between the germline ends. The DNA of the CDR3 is TGCAGCGTTGTGGAGGGCGATGGCTACACCTTC. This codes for CSVVEGDGYTF.

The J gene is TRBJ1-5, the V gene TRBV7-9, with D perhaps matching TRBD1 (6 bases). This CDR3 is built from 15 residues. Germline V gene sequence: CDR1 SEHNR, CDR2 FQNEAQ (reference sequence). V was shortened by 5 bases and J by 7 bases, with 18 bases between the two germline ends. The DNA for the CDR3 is TGTGCCAGCAGCACCGGTACAGGGTTGAGACAGCCCCAGCATTTT. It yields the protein CASSTGTGLRQPQHF.

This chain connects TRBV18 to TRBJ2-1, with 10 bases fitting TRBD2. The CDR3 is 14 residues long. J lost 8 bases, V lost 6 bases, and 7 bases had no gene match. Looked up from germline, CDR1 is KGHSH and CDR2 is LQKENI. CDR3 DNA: TGTGCCAGCTCGTCTACCGGGACTAGCGATGAGCAGTTCTTC. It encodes CASSSTGTSDEQFF.

The CDR3 region has the DNA TGTGCCAGCAGACGGACTAGCGGGGCATACGAGCAGTACTTC. This gives the protein CASRRTSGAYEQYF. The V gene is TRBV13, the J gene TRBJ2-7; 12 positions match TRBD2. The J segment lost 4 bases and the V segment lost 6 bases, leaving 4 bases of the junction unmatched. This CDR3 is 14 amino acids long. CDR1 is PRHDT and CDR2 is FYEKMQ in the germline V gene (reference sequence).

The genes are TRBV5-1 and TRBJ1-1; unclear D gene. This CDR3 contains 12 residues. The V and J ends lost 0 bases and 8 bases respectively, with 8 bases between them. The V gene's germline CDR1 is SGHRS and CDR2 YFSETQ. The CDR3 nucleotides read TGCGCCAGCAGCTTGGCGGTAGGAGAAGCTTTCTTT. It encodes CASSLAVGEAFF.

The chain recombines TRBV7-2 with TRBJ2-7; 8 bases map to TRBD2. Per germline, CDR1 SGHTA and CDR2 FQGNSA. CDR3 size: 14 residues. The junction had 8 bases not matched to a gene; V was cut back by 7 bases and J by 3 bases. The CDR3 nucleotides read TGTGCCAGCACCTTGGGCGGGGGGTACTACGAGCAGTACTTC. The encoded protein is CASTLGGGYYEQYF.

CDR3 DNA sequence: TGTGCCAGCAGCCCCCAGGGGCAGAAAAACATTCAGTACTTC. It codes for CASSPQGQKNIQYF. V is TRBV11-2 and J is TRBJ2-4, with D perhaps matching TRBD1 (6 bases). Trimming cost V 5 bases and J 4 bases, with 12 bases left between them. The CDR3 length is 14 residues. CDR1 is SGHAT, CDR2 FQNNGV, per germline.

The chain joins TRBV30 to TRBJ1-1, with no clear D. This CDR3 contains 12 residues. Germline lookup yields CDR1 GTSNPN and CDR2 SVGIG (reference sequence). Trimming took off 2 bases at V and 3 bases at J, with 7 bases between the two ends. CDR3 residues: CAWSTLDTEAFF. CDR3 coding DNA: TGTGCCTGGAGTACGTTAGACACTGAAGCTTTCTTT.

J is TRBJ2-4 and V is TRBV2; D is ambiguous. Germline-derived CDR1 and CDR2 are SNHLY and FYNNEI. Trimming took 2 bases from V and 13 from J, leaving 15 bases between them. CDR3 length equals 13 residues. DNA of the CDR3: TGTGCCAGCAGTGAAATAATAGGCGTTATACAGTACTTC. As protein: CASSEIIGVIQYF.

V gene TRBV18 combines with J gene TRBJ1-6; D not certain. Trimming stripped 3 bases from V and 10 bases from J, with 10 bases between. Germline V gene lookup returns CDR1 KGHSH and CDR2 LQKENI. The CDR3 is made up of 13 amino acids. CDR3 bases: TGTGCCAGCTCACCGACCACCAACTCACCCCTCCACTTT. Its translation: CASSPTTNSPLHF.

The CDR3 sequence: CASSYSSGGAGNEQFF. The CDR3, as DNA: TGTGCCAGCAGTTACTCCAGCGGGGGGGCAGGGAATGAGCAGTTCTTC. The V gene is TRBV6-6, the J gene TRBJ2-1; 10 positions match TRBD2. CDR1 is MNHNY and CDR2 is SVGAGI in the germline V gene (reference sequence). Trimming cost V 0 bases and J 7 bases; bases outside gene matches: 6. The CDR3 is 16 residues long.

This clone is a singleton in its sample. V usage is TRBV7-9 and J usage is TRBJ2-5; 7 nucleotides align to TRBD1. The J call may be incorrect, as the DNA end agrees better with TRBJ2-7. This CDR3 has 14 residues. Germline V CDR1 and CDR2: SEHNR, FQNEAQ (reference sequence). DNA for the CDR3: TGTGCCAGCAGCCTCCGGGACAGCTCCTACGAGCAGTACTTC. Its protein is CASSLRDSSYEQYF.

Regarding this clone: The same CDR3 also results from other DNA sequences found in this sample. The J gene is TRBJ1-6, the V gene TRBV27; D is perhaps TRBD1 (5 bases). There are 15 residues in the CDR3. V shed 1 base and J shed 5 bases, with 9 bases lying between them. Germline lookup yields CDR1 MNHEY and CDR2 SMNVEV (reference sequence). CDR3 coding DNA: TGTGCCAGCAGTTTATTAGGGGAAGATAATTCACCCCTCCACTTT. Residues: CASSLLGEDNSPLHF.

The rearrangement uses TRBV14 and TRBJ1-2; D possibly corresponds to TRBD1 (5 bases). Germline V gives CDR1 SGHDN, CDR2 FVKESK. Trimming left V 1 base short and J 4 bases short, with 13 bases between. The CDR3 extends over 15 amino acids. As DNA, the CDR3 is TGTGCCAGCAGCCAAGTGCAGGGAGGTCGCTATGGCTACACCTTC. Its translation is CASSQVQGGRYGYTF.

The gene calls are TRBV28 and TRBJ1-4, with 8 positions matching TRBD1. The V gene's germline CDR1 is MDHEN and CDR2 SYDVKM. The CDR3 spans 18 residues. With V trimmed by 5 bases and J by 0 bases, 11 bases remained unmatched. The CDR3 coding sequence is TGTGCCAGCAGTAAACTCGGACAGGGAGGTGCAACTAATGAAAAACTGTTTTTT. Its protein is CASSKLGQGGATNEKLFF.

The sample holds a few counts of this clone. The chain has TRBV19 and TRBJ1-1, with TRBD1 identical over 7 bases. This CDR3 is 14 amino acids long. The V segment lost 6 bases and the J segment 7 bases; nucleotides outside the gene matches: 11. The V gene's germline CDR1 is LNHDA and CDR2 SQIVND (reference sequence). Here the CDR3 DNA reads TGTGCCAGTAGCCACACAGGGGTCATGGGTGAAGCTTTCTTT. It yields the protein CASSHTGVMGEAFF.

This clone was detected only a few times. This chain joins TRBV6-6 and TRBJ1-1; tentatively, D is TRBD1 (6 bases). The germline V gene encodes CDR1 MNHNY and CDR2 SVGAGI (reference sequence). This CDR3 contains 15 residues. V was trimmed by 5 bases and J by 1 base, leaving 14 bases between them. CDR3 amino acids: CASSTGGGPNTEAFF. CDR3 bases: TGTGCCAGCAGTACGGGGGGGGGCCCGAACACTGAAGCTTTCTTT.